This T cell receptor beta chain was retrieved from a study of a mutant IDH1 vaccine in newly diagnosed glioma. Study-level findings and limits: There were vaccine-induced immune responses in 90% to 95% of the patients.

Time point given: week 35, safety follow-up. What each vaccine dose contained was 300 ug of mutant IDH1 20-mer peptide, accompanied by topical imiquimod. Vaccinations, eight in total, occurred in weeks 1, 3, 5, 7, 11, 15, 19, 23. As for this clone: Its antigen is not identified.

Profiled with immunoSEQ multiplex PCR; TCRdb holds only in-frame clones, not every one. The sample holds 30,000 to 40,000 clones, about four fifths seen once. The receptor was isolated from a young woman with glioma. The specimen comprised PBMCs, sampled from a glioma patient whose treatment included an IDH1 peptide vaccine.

The CDR3 DNA is TGTGCCAGCAGTTTCGGAACAGGGCCCTACGAGCAGTACTTC. It codes for CASSFGTGPYEQYF. This rearrangement joins TRBV27 to TRBJ2-7, with D perhaps TRBD1 (6 bases). V lost 3 bases and J lost 2, with 11 bases in between. The CDR3 totals 14 residues. Germline V gene lookup returns CDR1 MNHEY and CDR2 SMNVEV (reference sequence).